One and the same sample provided the 11 T cell receptor beta chains below, sequenced in a study of CD8 T cells in Susac syndrome. Reverse transcription of about 0.45 to 1 ug RNA was performed with random hexamers. TCRdb called the immunoSEQ multiplex PCR reads again in MiXCR, with one record for every CDR3 protein. The sample contains about 400,000 distinct CDR3 sequences, around 83% of which appear only once. Material: CD8+ T cells from PBMCs. Receptors originate from a human donor with multiple sclerosis.

The rearrangement uses TRBV20-1 and TRBJ2-3; 12 nucleotides match TRBD2. Germline V CDR1 and CDR2: DFQATT, SNEGSKA (reference sequence). Trimming removed 0 bases from V and 4 bases from J; junction bases left unmatched: 14. This CDR3 is built from 19 residues. CDR3 coding DNA: TGCAGTGCTAGAGAAGGACTAGCGGGGTCCCGCAGCGGTCCAGATACGCAGTATTTT. Its protein is CSAREGLAGSRSGPDTQYF.

The rearrangement joins TRBV12-3 or TRBV12-4 to TRBJ2-2; 8 positions agree with TRBD1. The ends lost 9 bases at V and 4 bases at J; junction bases unmatched: 10. CDR3 length: 15 amino acids. The CDR3 DNA sequence: TGTGCCAGTGACAGGGGTCGTTTCGGCACCGGGGAGCTGTTTTTT. Translating gives CASDRGRFGTGELFF.

The rearrangement uses TRBV3-1 and TRBJ2-1, with 9 positions matching TRBD2. With V trimmed by 1 base and J by 2 bases, 3 bases remained unmatched. There are 16 residues in the CDR3. Germline CDR1 is LGHDT and CDR2 is YNNKEL (reference sequence). The CDR3 loop reads CASSQVGGGAYNEQFF. The CDR3 region has the DNA TGTGCCAGCAGCCAAGTCGGCGGGGGGGCCTACAATGAGCAGTTCTTC.

J is TRBJ2-7 and V is TRBV4-1, with D perhaps matching TRBD1 or TRBD2 (5 bases each). V lost 3 bases to trimming and J lost 5 bases, with 11 bases between them. The CDR3 totals 13 residues. Germline V CDR1 and CDR2: MGHRA, YSYEKL. The CDR3, as DNA: TGCGCCAGCAGCCATGCCGGGGCCGACGAGCAGTACTTC. Translation: CASSHAGADEQYF.

V usage is TRBV2 and J usage is TRBJ2-1; D possibly matches TRBD1 or TRBD2 (5 bases each). V was clipped by 5 bases and J by 0 bases, with 14 bases between them. This CDR3 is built from 16 residues. CDR1 is SNHLY, CDR2 FYNNEI, per germline. CDR3 sequence: CASSSLRDVSYNEQFF. DNA for the CDR3: TGTGCCAGCAGTTCCCTCCGGGACGTCTCCTACAATGAGCAGTTCTTC.

The gene calls are TRBV27 and TRBJ2-3; perhaps TRBD2 as D (6 bases). This CDR3 spans 15 amino acids. Per germline, CDR1 MNHEY and CDR2 SMNVEV (reference sequence). V lost 3 bases, J lost 1 base, and 11 bases lay in between. The CDR3 DNA sequence: TGTGCCAGCAGTTTGCCGGGAGTAGGCACAGATACGCAGTATTTT. This translates into CASSLPGVGTDTQYF.

The V call is TRBV6-6, the J call TRBJ1-2; no definite D call. Germline-derived CDR1 and CDR2 are MNHNY and SVGAGI (reference sequence). The CDR3 sequence is 13 residues long. Trimming stripped 0 bases from V and 8 bases from J, with 10 bases between. Here the CDR3 reads CASSYSTLQGYTF. CDR3 DNA sequence: TGTGCCAGCAGTTACTCGACCCTACAGGGCTACACCTTC.

The count of this clonotype is one. V usage is TRBV20-1 and J usage is TRBJ1-1; TRBD1 matches 8 bases. The CDR3 runs to 14 residues. Looked up from germline, CDR1 is DFQATT and CDR2 is SNEGSKA (reference sequence). The J segment lost 4 bases and the V segment lost 7 bases, leaving 11 bases of the junction unmatched. CDR3 sequence reads: CSVRGLTSSTEAFF. Here the CDR3 DNA reads TGCAGTGTCAGGGGGCTGACCTCAAGCACTGAAGCTTTCTTT.

The chain combines TRBV5-1 with TRBJ2-1; 11 bases are shared with TRBD1. CDR1 and CDR2 from the germline V gene are SGHRS and YFSETQ. Losses at the gene ends were 4 bases for V and 6 bases for J; bases not matched to a gene: 12. This CDR3 region has 17 residues. CDR3 sequence reads: CASSRDRGESLFNEQFF. The CDR3 nucleotides read TGCGCCAGCAGCAGGGACAGGGGGGAATCACTGTTCAATGAGCAGTTCTTC. Combining the CDR3 with reference TRBV5-1 and TRBJ2-1 gives the whole variable domain KAGVTQTPRYLIKTRGQQVTLSCSPISGHRSVSWYQQTPGQGLQFLFEYFSETQRNKGNFPGRFSGRQFSNSRSEMNVSTLELGDSALYLCASSRDRGESLFNEQFFGPGTRLTVL.

This chain joins TRBV13 and TRBJ1-1; no reliable D call. The CDR3 loop spans 14 amino acids. Per the germline V gene, CDR1 is PRHDT and CDR2 is FYEKMQ (reference sequence). Trimming pared 6 bases from V and 1 base from J, leaving 12 bases between. The CDR3 spells CASSSSTQNTEAFF. In DNA form, the CDR3 reads TGTGCCAGCAGTTCCTCCACCCAGAACACTGAAGCTTTCTTT.

V gene TRBV29-1 combines with J gene TRBJ2-1; D is undetermined. The ends were cut back, 1 base at V and 1 base at J, with 11 bases in the middle. The length of the CDR3 is 15 residues. Germline V gene lookup returns CDR1 SQVTM and CDR2 ANQGSEA. This CDR3 reads CSVEVGLSSYNEQFF. The CDR3 nucleotides are TGCAGCGTTGAAGTGGGTTTGTCATCCTACAATGAGCAGTTCTTC.